This T cell receptor (beta chain) was sequenced for a study of identical twins. Template switching, a step in the protocol, added a universal primer site, and cDNA carried unique molecular identifiers. Each CDR3 protein gets one entry after TCRdb re-called the 5' RACE reads with MiXCR. The sample holds 1.5 million to 2 million distinct CDR3 sequences, less than 40% seen once. Only a few counts were recorded for this clonotype. Its antigen is not known. Findings of the study overall: Out-of-frame alpha sequences common to twins exhibited an excess of low generation probability. Abundant cord blood beta clonotypes carried fewer insertions; memory repertoires showed none. Twins shared beta out-of-frame sequences in excess, but this excess was weaker.

This TCR was recovered from a newborn girl in good health. The sample comprised cord blood.

CDR3 DNA: TGTGCCAGCACCACATCACTAGTGGAGGGCGAGCAGTACTTC. Translated: CASTTSLVEGEQYF. The rearrangement joins TRBV11-2 to TRBJ2-5, with D possibly TRBD2 on 6 matching bases. The end of the DNA is better explained by TRBJ2-7, so the J call may be wrong. The germline V gene encodes CDR1 SGHAT and CDR2 FQNNGV. The CDR3 extends over 14 amino acids.